The 19 T cell receptor beta chains in this list originate from one sample, sequenced in a study of T-cell memory formation after mild COVID-19. Each CDR3 protein gets one entry after TCRdb re-called the 5' RACE reads with MiXCR. The top ten clones hold about 21% of a sample with a few hundred thousand distinct CDR3 sequences, about a sixth of them seen once. The sample consisted of PBMCs or a T cell subset sorted from them (not recorded which). These receptors were taken from a man younger than 35 who had mild COVID-19 (a few samples of this study predate the infection). Cell type and time point are not known.

This chain joins TRBV18 and TRBJ1-3; D uncertain. The CDR3 loop spans 12 amino acids. Trimming removed 3 bases from V and 4 bases from J, with 4 bases in between. In germline, CDR1 is KGHSH, CDR2 LQKENI. The CDR3 reads CASSPRGNTIYF. Written as DNA, the CDR3 is TGTGCCAGCTCACCCCGCGGAAACACCATATATTTT.

This clonotype was seen more than once but under ten times. For the CDR3, the DNA is TGCGCCAGCAGCTTGGAGGGACAGGGGAACACTGAAGCTTTCTTT. It codes for CASSLEGQGNTEAFF. This sequence joins TRBV5-1 and TRBJ1-1, with 9 bases lining up with TRBD1. The CDR3 spans 15 residues. After removal of 0 bases from V and 1 base from J, the junction contained 1 base not matched to a gene. Germline V gene data show CDR1 as SGHRS and CDR2 as YFSETQ.

The chain recombines TRBV7-9 with TRBJ2-7; no clear D. The V gene's germline CDR1 is SEHNR and CDR2 FQNEAQ (reference sequence). This CDR3 has 14 amino acids. V lost 5 bases to trimming and J lost 9 bases, with 20 bases between them. CDR3 in DNA: TGTGCCAGCAGCGTCGGACCCGATCATCTGCGGCAGTACTTC. Protein sequence: CASSVGPDHLRQYF.

The rearrangement joins TRBV12-3 or TRBV12-4 to TRBJ1-4; D is possibly TRBD1 (6 bases). CDR3 length: 14 residues. The V and J ends lost 6 bases and 2 bases respectively, with 10 bases between them. CDR3 bases: TGTGCCAGCAGCCGGGGGCATACTAATGAAAAACTGTTTTTT. Translation: CASSRGHTNEKLFF.

J is TRBJ2-3 and V is TRBV7-6; 9 positions match TRBD2. Germline V gene lookup returns CDR1 SGHVS and CDR2 FNYEAQ. The CDR3 spans 13 residues. V lost 8 bases, J lost 7 bases, and 7 bases stayed unmatched. The CDR3: CASGTSIGNTQYF. The CDR3 DNA sequence: TGTGCCAGCGGGACTAGCATCGGGAATACGCAGTATTTT.

In its sample, this clonotype was seen a few times. The chain employs TRBV30 and TRBJ2-7; no clear D gene. V was pared by 7 bases and J by 0 bases, with 13 bases between. This CDR3 contains 13 residues. CDR1 is GTSNPN, CDR2 SVGIG, per germline (reference sequence). DNA for the CDR3: TGTGCCTACCTAGAGGCGAACTCCTACGAGCAGTACTTC. Translated, it gives CAYLEANSYEQYF.

V gene TRBV7-9 combines with J gene TRBJ2-1; TRBD2 matches at 8 bases. Germline V lookup: CDR1 SEHNR, CDR2 FQNEAQ (reference sequence). Trimming took 4 bases from V and 8 from J; bases not matched to a gene: 10. The CDR3 is 15 amino acids. CDR3 DNA: TGTGCCAGCAGCTCCTCCACCGGGGGGGCCTATGAGCAGTTCTTC. Translating it yields CASSSSTGGAYEQFF.

The chain is built from TRBV30 and TRBJ2-2, with 7 bases aligning to TRBD2. J gave up 5 bases and V 2 bases, and 5 bases lay outside the gene matches. CDR1 is GTSNPN, CDR2 SVGIG, per germline (reference sequence). The CDR3 contains 14 residues. Written as DNA, the CDR3 is TGTGCCTGGAGTTTTAGCGGGCTAACCGGGGAGCTGTTTTTT. This gives the protein CAWSFSGLTGELFF.

This clonotype was seen more than once but under ten times. V and J are TRBV5-1 and TRBJ2-1; D is tentatively TRBD1 or TRBD2 (5 bases each). Between the trimmed V and J ends, which lost 4 bases and 5 bases, there was a span of 16 bases. Per the germline V gene, CDR1 is SGHRS and CDR2 is YFSETQ. The CDR3 spans 15 residues. In DNA, the CDR3 is TGCGCCAGCAGCAGAGGGGTGAGTTCCCACAATGAGCAGTTCTTC. This gives the protein CASSRGVSSHNEQFF. Supplemented by reference TRBV5-1 and TRBJ2-1, the full variable domain reads KAGVTQTPRYLIKTRGQQVTLSCSPISGHRSVSWYQQTPGQGLQFLFEYFSETQRNKGNFPGRFSGRQFSNSRSEMNVSTLELGDSALYLCASSRGVSSHNEQFFGPGTRLTVL.

In its sample, this clonotype was seen a few times. The chain combines TRBV10-3 with TRBJ1-5; D unclear. V was clipped by 4 bases and J by 6 bases, with 10 bases between them. The CDR3 covers 13 residues. Germline values: CDR1 ENHRY, CDR2 SYGVKD. The chain's CDR3 is CAISVEGGQPQHF. CDR3 nucleotide sequence: TGTGCCATCAGTGTAGAGGGAGGTCAGCCCCAGCATTTT.

This clonotype was counted many times. The V and J genes are TRBV5-8 and TRBJ2-7; D is possibly TRBD1 (6 bases). Trimming took 5 bases from V and 4 from J, leaving 19 bases between them. Germline-derived CDR1 and CDR2 are SGHTS and YDEGEE. The CDR3 spans 15 residues. CDR3 nucleotides: TGTGCCAGCAGACCAGGGGTCGGGGCTTTGTACGAGCAGTACTTC. Translating gives CASRPGVGALYEQYF.

This chain links TRBV9 with TRBJ2-5; 8 bases align to TRBD1. This CDR3 comprises 15 residues. The ends lost 4 bases at V and 5 bases at J; junction bases unmatched: 10. The germline gives CDR1 SGDLS, CDR2 YYNGEE. The CDR3 sequence is CASSQDGQGRETQYF. For the CDR3, the DNA is TGTGCCAGCAGCCAAGACGGACAGGGTAGGGAGACCCAGTACTTC.

This chain uses TRBV28 with TRBJ1-1, with D unclear. V lost 2 bases to trimming and J lost 1 base, with 11 bases between them. Germline-derived CDR1 and CDR2 are MDHEN and SYDVKM. The CDR3 contains 15 residues. The CDR3 is CASSLNGRPNTEAFF. CDR3 in DNA: TGTGCCAGCAGTTTAAATGGACGGCCGAACACTGAAGCTTTCTTT.

This clonotype has only a few counts. The chain recombines TRBV7-9 with TRBJ2-5; D gene ambiguous. The germline gives CDR1 SEHNR, CDR2 FQNEAQ (reference sequence). Trimming stripped 2 bases from V and 4 bases from J, with 20 bases between. The CDR3 runs to 17 residues. The CDR3 coding sequence is TGTGCCAGCAGCTTACCCCTCTCGGACCAGCCCATAGAGACCCAGTACTTC. It specifies CASSLPLSDQPIETQYF.

J is TRBJ1-5 and V is TRBV11-2; D call uncertain. The CDR3 runs 12 residues. Germline CDR1 is SGHAT and CDR2 is FQNNGV. Trimming took off 5 bases at V and 3 bases at J, with 5 bases between the two ends. CDR3 protein: CASSRVNQPQHF. The CDR3 bases are TGTGCCAGCAGCCGTGTCAATCAGCCCCAGCATTTT. Combining the CDR3 with reference TRBV11-2 and TRBJ1-5 gives the whole variable domain EAGVAQSPRYKIIEKRQSVAFWCNPISGHATLYWYQQILGQGPKLLIQFQNNGVVDDSQLPKDRFSAERLKGVDSTLKIQPAKLEDSAVYLCASSRVNQPQHFGDGTRLSIL.

This clonotype was observed a few times. V is TRBV7-2 and J is TRBJ2-4, with D unresolved. Trimming pared 1 base from V and 12 bases from J, leaving 16 bases between. Germline V gene lookup returns CDR1 SGHTA and CDR2 FQGNSA. The CDR3 has 14 residues. The DNA for the CDR3 is TGTGCCAGCAGCTTAGGAGGCGACTCGGTATATCAGTACTTC. This encodes CASSLGGDSVYQYF.

The chain recombines TRBV5-1 with TRBJ1-3, with D uncertain. CDR3 length: 14 residues. Trimming removed 3 bases from V and 3 bases from J, with 10 bases in between. Germline CDR1 is SGHRS and CDR2 is YFSETQ. The DNA of the CDR3 is TGCGCCAGCAGCTCGCCGGACGTTGGAAACACCATATATTTT. It is translated as CASSSPDVGNTIYF.

This clonotype was seen a few times. The rearrangement joins TRBV6-6 to TRBJ1-2; possible D gene TRBD1, 5 bases. This CDR3 region has 13 residues. CDR1 and CDR2 from the germline V gene are MNHNY and SVGAGI (reference sequence). Trimming left V 7 bases short and J 7 bases short, with 16 bases between. This chain's CDR3 is CASTNWGDPGYTF. Written as DNA, the CDR3 is TGTGCCAGCACCAACTGGGGCGATCCTGGCTACACCTTC.

This clonotype was seen at least ten times. This sequence joins TRBV7-3 and TRBJ2-1, with D possibly being TRBD1 (6 bases). Germline V gene data show CDR1 as SGHTA and CDR2 as FQGTGA. CDR3 length: 13 residues. With 5 bases removed from V and 7 bases from J, the gap between germline ends came to 12 bases. The DNA of the CDR3 is TGTGCCAGCAGCCAACAGGGCGGTAATGAGCAGTTCTTC. Its translation is CASSQQGGNEQFF.